This T cell receptor beta chain was found in a study of blood T cell repertoires in COVID-19. Profiling relied on immunoSEQ multiplex PCR, and the TCRdb table lists in-frame clones only, not all of them. The table shows a few hundred thousand clones, with around 84% occurring only once. The V and J ends lost 4 bases and 0 bases, in that order; junction bases with no gene match: 3. Germline CDR1 reads MGHDK; CDR2 reads SYGVNS. The CDR3 has 16 residues. The source of this sequence is a woman in her thirties or forties who had recovered from COVID-19. The V call is TRBV25-1, the J call TRBJ2-1, with 10 bases lining up with TRBD1. The specimen was PBMCs or T cells enriched from blood (not recorded which). This CDR3 is CASSGWDRGSYNEQFF. CDR3 bases: TGTGCCAGCAGTGGATGGGACAGGGGCTCCTACAATGAGCAGTTCTTC.